The rows below give T cell receptor beta chains drawn from one sample of a study of OX40 agonist ivuxolimab in advanced cancers. Assay used: immunoSEQ multiplex PCR; TCRdb lists only in-frame clones, some missing. The sample shows about 76,000 clones, under 90% of them seen only once. The specimen comprised CD4+ or CD8+ T cells sorted from blood, sampled in a trial of the OX40 agonist ivuxolimab. The receptors stem from an adult with an advanced solid tumor such as melanoma, head and neck, liver or kidney cancer. CDR3s include the opening cysteine and the closing phenylalanine or tryptophan. The D gene is left open where the match is weak.

D gene	V gene	J gene	CDR3 protein	CDR3 DNA
TRBD1	TRBV11-1	TRBJ1-6	CASSLETGGVSPLHF	TGTGCCAGCAGCCTAGAAACAGGGGGCGTTTCACCCCTCCACTTT
-	TRBV27	TRBJ2-2	CASSPWTDANTGELFF	TGTGCCAGCAGTCCGTGGACAGACGCGAACACCGGGGAGCTGTTTTTT
TRBD1	TRBV4-3	TRBJ1-4	CASSQERLSQGRPNEKLFF	TGCGCCAGCAGCCAAGAACGATTATCACAGGGGCGACCTAATGAAAAACTGTTTTTT
-	TRBV6-1	TRBJ1-4	CATELRGAEKLFF	TGTGCCACCGAACTGAGGGGGGCGGAAAAACTGTTTTTT
-	TRBV5-5	TRBJ1-4	CASSLMGSVLEKLFF	TGTGCCAGCAGCTTGATGGGGTCAGTCTTAGAAAAACTGTTTTTT
-	TRBV27	TRBJ2-7	CASSLSGGPYYEQYF	TGTGCCAGCAGTTTATCGGGGGGCCCGTACTACGAGCAGTACTTC
TRBD2	TRBV2	TRBJ2-5	CAVGTSGETQYF	TGTGCCGTCGGGACTAGCGGGGAGACCCAGTACTTC
-	TRBV10-3	TRBJ1-1	CAISESVGGTEAFF	TGTGCCATCAGTGAGTCAGTGGGGGGCACTGAAGCTTTCTTT
TRBD1	TRBV10-3	TRBJ1-2	CAISAGTGGPYGYTF	TGTGCCATCAGTGCCGGGACAGGGGGACCCTATGGCTACACCTTC
TRBD1	TRBV7-3	TRBJ2-5	CASSLSDRDSQYF	TGTGCCAGCAGCTTATCCGACAGGGATAGCCAGTACTTC
-	TRBV19	TRBJ1-6	CASSISYNSPLHF	TGTGCCAGTAGTATCTCCTATAATTCACCCCTCCACTTT
TRBD1	TRBV6-4	TRBJ1-2	CASRIRQGASYGYTF	TGTGCCAGCAGGATTCGGCAGGGGGCCAGCTATGGCTACACCTTC
-	TRBV27	TRBJ1-1	CASSSAGGKNTEAFF	TGTGCCAGCAGTTCCGCCGGAGGGAAGAACACTGAAGCTTTCTTT
TRBD2	TRBV7-2	TRBJ2-1	CASSLGLASYNEQFF	TGTGCCAGCAGCCTAGGACTAGCAAGCTACAATGAGCAGTTCTTC
TRBD2	TRBV4-3	TRBJ2-3	CASSRDYTDTQYF	TGCGCCAGTAGCAGGGACTACACAGATACGCAGTATTTT
TRBD1	TRBV6-4	TRBJ2-1	CASSGDRAPYNEQFF	TGTGCCAGCAGTGGGGACAGGGCCCCTTACAATGAGCAGTTCTTC
-	TRBV2	TRBJ1-1	CATQVARSNTEAFF	TGTGCCACTCAGGTGGCCAGGAGTAACACTGAAGCTTTCTTT
-	TRBV29-1	TRBJ1-1	CSVERMETEAFF	TGCAGCGTTGAACGGATGGAGACGGAAGCTTTCTTT
-	TRBV27	TRBJ2-3	CASRLQGHRVDTQYF	TGTGCCAGCAGATTACAGGGTCACCGGGTGGATACGCAGTATTTT
-	TRBV15	TRBJ2-5	CATSGTVQGGQETQYF	TGTGCCACCAGCGGGACCGTACAGGGAGGGCAAGAGACCCAGTACTTC
TRBD1	TRBV5-6	TRBJ2-7	CASRLQGASYEQYF	TGTGCCAGCAGGTTACAGGGGGCCTCCTACGAGCAGTACTTC
TRBD1	TRBV5-6	TRBJ2-7	CASSLAGGGYEQYF	TGTGCCAGCAGCTTGGCAGGGGGCGGCTACGAGCAGTACTTC